These 16 T cell receptor beta chains were sequenced from one sample in a study of STAT3 mutations in large granular lymphocyte leukemia. Some clones are missing from TCRdb's copy, which holds only in-frame ones; the method was immunoSEQ multiplex PCR. The data contain about 2,000 clones, approximately 60% of them seen just once; the ten biggest clones take up around three fifths. General observations from the study: At least one immunodominant TCR beta clonotype appeared in every T-cell large granular lymphocyte leukemia patient.

These TCRs are of unknown antigen specificity. The source material was peripheral blood mononuclear cells. These receptors all stem from a man aged 45-60 years with T-cell large granular lymphocyte leukemia. Some clones in this sample may be carry-over from other donors' samples.

The gene calls are TRBV5-1 and TRBJ1-1; TRBD1 aligns across 7 bases. V trimming: 4 bases; J trimming: 3 bases; junction bases outside the gene matches: 3. CDR1 and CDR2 from the germline V gene are SGHRS and YFSETQ. The CDR3 is made up of 13 amino acids. The CDR3 region is CASSQQGYTEAFF. The CDR3 bases are TGCGCCAGCAGCCAACAGGGGTACACTGAAGCTTTCTTT.

This clone was counted between two and nine times. V and J are TRBV10-3 and TRBJ2-6; D is perhaps TRBD2 (5 bases). V gave up 5 bases and J gave up 1 base, with 6 bases separating them. CDR1 is ENHRY and CDR2 is SYGVKD in the germline V gene. The CDR3 length is 14 residues. CDR3 nucleotide sequence: TGTGCCATCAGTTGGACTTCTGGGGCCAACGTCCTGACTTTC. Its translation: CAISWTSGANVLTF.

The rearrangement joins TRBV7-9 to TRBJ1-1; 8 bases align to TRBD1. V shed 4 bases, J shed 3 bases, and the junction held 7 bases outside the gene matches. This CDR3 has 15 residues. Germline CDR1 reads SEHNR; CDR2 reads FQNEAQ (reference sequence). CDR3 residues: CASSWTGWGDTEAFF. The CDR3 nucleotides are TGTGCCAGCAGCTGGACAGGGTGGGGAGACACTGAAGCTTTCTTT.

The chain recombines TRBV7-9 with TRBJ1-4; 10 nucleotides line up with TRBD1. Germline CDR1 is SEHNR and CDR2 is FQNEAQ (reference sequence). V lost 5 bases and J lost 4; bases outside the gene matches: 7. The CDR3 covers 16 residues. The CDR3 is CASSRLRDRGNEKLFF. The DNA for the CDR3 is TGTGCCAGCAGCCGCCTCCGGGACAGGGGTAATGAAAAACTGTTTTTT.

The chain has TRBV27 and TRBJ2-7; 11 nucleotides align to TRBD1. CDR3 length equals 15 residues. Trimming took 4 bases from V and 3 from J; bases not matched to a gene: 5. Germline values: CDR1 MNHEY, CDR2 SMNVEV (reference sequence). The CDR3 sequence: CASSSGTGGYYEQYF. As DNA, the CDR3 is TGTGCCAGCAGTTCCGGGACAGGGGGTTACTACGAGCAGTACTTC.

The DNA for the CDR3 is TGTGCCAGCAGGCGGAGCAGCGGGAACTCCTACGAGCAGTACTTC. This gives the protein CASRRSSGNSYEQYF. The rearrangement joins TRBV6-5 to TRBJ2-7; TRBD2 matches at 7 bases. V was clipped by 6 bases and J by 0 bases; unmatched bases: 8. CDR1 is MNHEY and CDR2 is SVGAGI in the germline V gene. The CDR3 length is 15 residues.

The chain couples TRBV18 to TRBJ2-7; a weak D match, TRBD1 (5 bases). This CDR3 has 14 amino acids. Germline assignment: CDR1 KGHSH and CDR2 LQKENI. Trimming stripped 3 bases from V and 3 bases from J, with 12 bases between. The CDR3 coding sequence is TGTGCCAGCTCACCTTGGGGCGCGCGCTACGAGCAGTACTTC. It specifies CASSPWGARYEQYF.

The chain is built from TRBV18 and TRBJ2-1; no firm D call. CDR3 size: 11 residues. V shed 4 bases and J shed 7 bases, with 5 bases lying between them. Germline-derived CDR1 and CDR2 are KGHSH and LQKENI. CDR3 amino acids: CASSLLNEQFF. The CDR3 coding sequence is TGTGCCAGCTCACTCCTGAATGAGCAGTTCTTC. Full variable domain (remainder filled in from reference TRBV18 and TRBJ2-1): NAGVMQNPRHLVRRRGQEARLRCSPMKGHSHVYWYRQLPEEGLKFMVYLQKENIIDESGMPKERFSAEFPKEGPSILRIQQVVRGDSAAYFCASSLLNEQFFGPGTRLTVL.

The rearrangement links TRBV5-6 to TRBJ2-7; 8 bases map to TRBD1. CDR1 and CDR2 from the germline V gene are SGHDT and YYEEEE. The V segment lost 4 bases and the J segment 6 bases; nucleotides outside the gene matches: 3. The CDR3 covers 12 residues. CDR3 residues: CASSPGQGEQYF. The DNA for the CDR3 is TGTGCCAGCAGCCCCGGACAGGGCGAGCAGTACTTC.

This clone has a handful of counts. The V and J genes are TRBV5-4 and TRBJ2-7; no reliable D call. V was clipped by 0 bases and J by 2 bases, with 6 bases between them. The V gene's germline CDR1 is SGHNT and CDR2 YYREEE (reference sequence). This CDR3 is built from 13 residues. CDR3 loop: CASSLGLTYEQYF. CDR3 coding DNA: TGTGCCAGCAGCTTGGGGCTGACCTACGAGCAGTACTTC.

The chain couples TRBV27 to TRBJ2-7; TRBD1 matches at 11 bases. The CDR3 totals 17 residues. The germline CDR1 and CDR2 sequences are MNHEY and SMNVEV (reference sequence). Losses at the gene ends were 5 bases for V and 3 bases for J; bases not matched to a gene: 12. The CDR3 sequence: CASSTWTGGGGSYEQYF. The CDR3 nucleotides read TGTGCCAGCAGTACCTGGACAGGGGGCGGGGGAAGCTACGAGCAGTACTTC.

This clone has only one observation. This chain links TRBV13 with TRBJ2-3, with D unclear. Trimming took off 4 bases at V and 0 bases at J, with 8 bases between the two ends. CDR1 PRHDT and CDR2 FYEKMQ come from the germline V gene (reference sequence). This CDR3 is built from 14 residues. Written as DNA, the CDR3 is TGTGCCAGCAGCTCCCAGGCAAGCACAGATACGCAGTATTTT. Its protein is CASSSQASTDTQYF.

This chain links TRBV6-6 with TRBJ2-1; D possibly matches TRBD1 or TRBD2 (5 bases each). Germline values: CDR1 MNHNY, CDR2 SVGAGI (reference sequence). V was cut by 6 bases and J by 5 bases, with 11 bases left in between. The CDR3 covers 13 residues. CDR3 residues: CASRPGTHNEQFF. The CDR3 DNA sequence: TGTGCCAGCAGGCCCGGGACCCACAATGAGCAGTTCTTC.

The gene calls are TRBV4-2 and TRBJ2-3; 9 bases are a match to TRBD2. V lost 0 bases to trimming and J lost 6 bases; unmatched junction nucleotides: 13. The CDR3 is made up of 18 amino acids. Germline CDR1 reads LGHNA; CDR2 reads YNFKEQ. The chain's CDR3 is CASSQDAGVAGVRDTQYF. DNA of the CDR3: TGTGCCAGCAGCCAAGATGCCGGGGTAGCGGGGGTTCGGGATACGCAGTATTTT.

The rearrangement uses TRBV4-1 and TRBJ1-5; 7 bases are a match to TRBD1. V gave up 3 bases and J gave up 0 bases; unmatched junction bases: 2. This CDR3 region has 15 residues. Germline assignment: CDR1 MGHRA and CDR2 YSYEKL. The CDR3: CASSQGQYSNQPQHF. CDR3 nucleotide sequence: TGCGCCAGCAGCCAGGGACAGTATAGCAATCAGCCCCAGCATTTT.

DNA of the CDR3: TGCGCCAGCAGCTCCCGGGACCAGGGTAATTCACCCCTCCACTTT. Translated, it gives CASSSRDQGNSPLHF. The chain carries TRBV5-1 and TRBJ1-6; a weak D match, TRBD1 (5 bases). Germline assignment: CDR1 SGHRS and CDR2 YFSETQ. Trimming pared 3 bases from V and 6 bases from J, leaving 13 bases between. This CDR3 has 15 amino acids.